The 10 T cell receptor beta chains below all came from one sample that was sequenced in a study of cytomegalovirus exposure and HLA in healthy donors. The primer mix had 60 Vbeta and 13 Jbeta primers. Assay: immunoSEQ multiplex PCR; the TCRdb copy retains only in-frame clones and omits some. The table lists 150,000 or so clones, around 82% of them singletons. Sequenced input: PBMCs. The receptors were sampled from a man aged 25 to 40 in good health and CMV-seronegative.

This clone was recorded only once. The chain employs TRBV27 and TRBJ2-3; 8 bases match TRBD2. The CDR3 is 17 amino acids. CDR1 is MNHEY, CDR2 SMNVEV, per germline (reference sequence). Trimming took 0 bases from V and 0 from J; bases not matched to a gene: 5. The CDR3 reads CASSLSAGGFSTDTQYF. The CDR3 DNA sequence: TGTGCCAGCAGTTTATCCGCGGGAGGCTTTAGCACAGATACGCAGTATTTT.

The rearrangement uses TRBV10-2 and TRBJ2-2, with 11 nucleotides matching TRBD2. The CDR3 sequence is 15 residues long. Looked up from germline, CDR1 is WSHSY and CDR2 is SAAADI. Trimming removed 7 bases from V and 7 bases from J; junction bases left unmatched: 8. The CDR3 nucleotides read TGCGCCAGCAAGGGGGTAGCGGGGGGGCACGGGGAGCTGTTTTTT. This sequence encodes CASKGVAGGHGELFF.

As regards this clone: Additional DNA sequences in this sample encode the identical CDR3. CDR3 loop: CAWSDRGDEQYF. The CDR3 DNA sequence: TGTGCCTGGTCTGACAGGGGTGACGAGCAGTACTTC. The chain carries TRBV30 and TRBJ2-7; 8 bases match TRBD1. Germline trimming cut 5 bases from V and 5 bases from J; bases unmatched to any gene: 5. In germline, CDR1 is GTSNPN, CDR2 SVGIG (reference sequence). The CDR3 spans 12 residues.

The chain is built from TRBV18 and TRBJ2-7; 8 bases match TRBD1. Trimming removed 6 bases from V and 1 base from J; junction bases left unmatched: 14. Germline V lookup: CDR1 KGHSH, CDR2 LQKENI. The CDR3 sequence is 17 residues long. DNA for the CDR3: TGTGCCAGCTCGCGGGGTAGCAGAGGACAGGGTTCCTACGAGCAGTACTTC. Its protein is CASSRGSRGQGSYEQYF. Drawing the rest from reference TRBV18 and TRBJ2-7, the complete variable domain is NAGVMQNPRHLVRRRGQEARLRCSPMKGHSHVYWYRQLPEEGLKFMVYLQKENIIDESGMPKERFSAEFPKEGPSILRIQQVVRGDSAAYFCASSRGSRGQGSYEQYFGPGTRLTVT.

This clone has a handful of counts. The chain uses TRBV19 and TRBJ1-4; D may be TRBD1 (6 bases). CDR1 and CDR2 (germline): LNHDA, SQIVND (reference sequence). The V gene lost 1 base and the J gene lost 6 bases, with 12 bases spanning the gap. This CDR3 has 15 residues. The CDR3 here is CASSIGGGTHEKLFF. CDR3 nucleotides: TGTGCCAGTAGTATAGGAGGGGGAACACATGAAAAACTGTTTTTT. Full variable domain (missing parts from reference TRBV19 and TRBJ1-4): DGGITQSPKYLFRKEGQNVTLSCEQNLNHDAMYWYRQDPGQGLRLIYYSQIVNDFQKGDIAEGYSVSREKKESFPLTVTSAQKNPTAFYLCASSIGGGTHEKLFFGSGTQLSVL.

The V and J genes are TRBV2 and TRBJ2-5, with 8 bases aligning to TRBD1. The end of the DNA aligns better with TRBJ2-7, so the J call may be wrong. Germline CDR1 SNHLY, CDR2 FYNNEI. The CDR3 is made up of 14 amino acids. CDR3: CASKFRDRIYEQYF. The CDR3 DNA reads as TGTGCCAGCAAGTTCCGGGACAGGATCTACGAGCAGTACTTC.

V usage is TRBV18 and J usage is TRBJ2-7, with 8 bases aligning to TRBD1. The CDR3 covers 13 residues. J lost 9 bases, V lost 2 bases, and 6 bases had no gene match. Germline assignment: CDR1 KGHSH and CDR2 LQKENI. The CDR3 region has the DNA TGTGCCAGCTCACCAGAAGACAGGGGTTTGCAGTACTTC. This sequence encodes CASSPEDRGLQYF.

This chain connects TRBV7-2 to TRBJ2-5; 8 positions match TRBD1. TRBJ2-7 explains the end of the DNA better; the J call may be wrong. The CDR3 loop spans 13 amino acids. From germline, CDR1 is SGHTA and CDR2 FQGNSA. CDR3 sequence (DNA): TGTGCCAGCAGCCGGACAGGGACCTACGAGCAGTACTTC. Residues: CASSRTGTYEQYF.

This chain links TRBV2 with TRBJ1-1; TRBD1 matches 8 bases. Germline-derived CDR1 and CDR2 are SNHLY and FYNNEI. This CDR3 spans 15 amino acids. V trimming: 7 bases; J trimming: 4 bases; junction bases outside the gene matches: 11. CDR3 in DNA: TGTGCCAGCACCCTCCGAGGACAGGGTTTCACTGAAGCTTTCTTT. Its protein product is CASTLRGQGFTEAFF. The whole variable domain, remainder taken from reference TRBV2 and TRBJ1-1, is EPEVTQTPSHQVTQMGQEVILRCVPISNHLYFYWYRQILGQKVEFLVSFYNNEISEKSEIFDDQFSVERPDGSNFTLKIRSTKLEDSAMYFCASTLRGQGFTEAFFGQGTRLTVV.

The chain uses TRBV4-1 and TRBJ2-3; the D gene is possibly TRBD2 (5 bases). Per the germline V gene, CDR1 is MGHRA and CDR2 is YSYEKL. The CDR3 covers 16 residues. V was clipped by 0 bases and J by 0 bases, with 10 bases between them. CDR3 nucleotides: TGCGCCAGCAGCCAAGATTCGGGGAAGAGCACAGATACGCAGTATTTT. Amino acids: CASSQDSGKSTDTQYF.